The 30 T cell receptor beta chains given below trace back to one sample, sequenced in a study of blood T cell repertoires in COVID-19 (dated by TCRdb to about 2020). Libraries were made using the immunoSEQ multiplex PCR assay. Drawn from immuneACCESS, this table holds only the in-frame rearrangements with V and J called that TCRdb kept. Clones are partly lost; checked studies trace under half to an unresolved V gene and leave the rest unexplained. The sample table holds about 210,000 clones, of which around 82% were seen once. The ten biggest clones cover roughly 4.5% of the sample. The specimen sequenced was PBMCs or T cells enriched from blood (not recorded which). The receptors here all came from a man aged 25 to 40 with acute COVID-19.

This chain connects TRBV6-1 to TRBJ2-7; TRBD1 aligns across 7 bases. V gave up 4 bases and J gave up 4 bases; unmatched junction bases: 13. There are 16 residues in the CDR3. Germline values: CDR1 MNHNS, CDR2 SASEGT. In nucleotides, the CDR3 is TGTGCCAGCAGTGTCTCCGTTGACAGGGCTATGTACGAGCAGTACTTC. It codes for CASSVSVDRAMYEQYF.

This clone was counted only a few times. The rearrangement links TRBV10-3 to TRBJ1-2, with D tentatively TRBD1 (5 bases). V lost 4 bases and J lost 3, with 9 bases in between. Germline CDR1 reads ENHRY; CDR2 reads SYGVKD. The CDR3 has 13 amino acids. DNA for the CDR3: TGTGCCATCAGTGGGGGCGTCGACTATGGCTACACCTTC. Its protein is CAISGGVDYGYTF.

The chain uses TRBV4-1 and TRBJ1-2; D is unclear. Germline V gene sequence: CDR1 MGHRA, CDR2 YSYEKL. The CDR3 extends over 14 amino acids. V was trimmed by 0 bases and J by 2 bases, leaving 7 bases between them. CDR3 DNA: TGCGCCAGCAGCCAAGAATCGGGGAACTATGGCTACACCTTC. It yields the protein CASSQESGNYGYTF.

This clone was observed once. The chain has TRBV6-5 and TRBJ1-1; tentatively, D is TRBD1 (5 bases). V lost 8 bases and J 4 bases, leaving 17 bases between the germline ends. This CDR3 region has 14 residues. CDR1 MNHEY and CDR2 SVGAGI come from the germline V gene. The CDR3 sequence: CASQSQGGGTEAFF. The CDR3 DNA reads TGTGCCAGCCAAAGCCAGGGAGGTGGCACTGAAGCTTTCTTT.

This clone was picked up one time. V usage is TRBV7-6 and J usage is TRBJ1-2; D possibly corresponds to TRBD1 (6 bases). Germline V lookup: CDR1 SGHVS, CDR2 FNYEAQ. This CDR3 spans 15 amino acids. Between the trimmed V and J ends, which lost 4 bases and 4 bases, there was a span of 16 bases. The CDR3 nucleotides are TGTGCCAGCAGCTCCGGACAGAACCTAATCTATGGCTACACCTTC. Its translation is CASSSGQNLIYGYTF.

V gene TRBV28 combines with J gene TRBJ1-5, with D possibly being TRBD1 (5 bases). The CDR3 consists of 12 residues. Trimming removed 4 bases from V and 8 bases from J, with 9 bases in between. Germline V gene sequence: CDR1 MDHEN, CDR2 SYDVKM. As DNA, the CDR3 is TGTGCCAGCAGTTCCCAGGGCAAGCCCCAGCATTTT. Translated, it gives CASSSQGKPQHF.

The chain carries TRBV4-2 and TRBJ2-7; a possible D gene is TRBD2 (7 bases). V was shortened by 0 bases and J by 2 bases, with 14 bases between the two germline ends. There are 16 residues in the CDR3. Germline CDR1 reads LGHNA; CDR2 reads YNFKEQ. The CDR3: CASSQELGGQPYEQYF. DNA of the CDR3: TGTGCCAGCAGCCAAGAGTTGGGGGGGCAACCCTACGAGCAGTACTTC.

This clone was seen only a few times. The V call is TRBV5-4, the J call TRBJ1-2, with 9 bases lining up with TRBD1. This CDR3 is 12 amino acids long. J gave up 8 bases and V 9 bases, and 8 bases lay outside the gene matches. The V gene's germline CDR1 is SGHNT and CDR2 YYREEE (reference sequence). DNA for the CDR3: TGTGCCACCCGGGACAGGGTTGGCGGCTACACCTTC. Its translation: CATRDRVGGYTF. Full variable domain (outside the CDR3, taken from reference TRBV5-4 and TRBJ1-2): ETGVTQSPTHLIKTRGQQVTLRCSSQSGHNTVSWYQQALGQGPQFIFQYYREEENGRGNFPPRFSGLQFPNYSSELNVNALELDDSALYLCATRDRVGGYTFGSGTRLTVV.

V is TRBV7-3 and J is TRBJ2-7; 8 bases are shared with TRBD2. Germline values: CDR1 SGHTA, CDR2 FQGTGA. The V and J ends lost 5 bases and 2 bases, in that order; junction bases with no gene match: 5. The CDR3 covers 14 residues. DNA for the CDR3: TGTGCCAGCAGCACAACTAGCGGTCCCTACGAGCAGTACTTC. Translation: CASSTTSGPYEQYF.

The chain recombines TRBV7-6 with TRBJ2-5, with a tentative D call TRBD2 (6 bases). Germline V lookup: CDR1 SGHVS, CDR2 FNYEAQ. Trimming removed 5 bases at V and 5 bases at J, with 12 bases between. CDR3 size: 13 residues. In DNA form, the CDR3 reads TGTGCCAGCAGCCGGCTCGGAGGGGAGACCCAGTACTTC. It yields the protein CASSRLGGETQYF.

The V gene is TRBV5-1, the J gene TRBJ1-1; 7 positions match TRBD1. The CDR3 contains 13 residues. Germline CDR1 and CDR2: SGHRS and YFSETQ. V gave up 2 bases and J gave up 9 bases; unmatched junction bases: 7. The CDR3 DNA sequence: TGCGCCAGCAGCTTAACAGACAGGGTTAAAGCTTTCTTT. This sequence encodes CASSLTDRVKAFF.

The chain joins TRBV5-1 to TRBJ1-1, with D unclear. The germline V and J ends were trimmed by 4 bases and 1 base, with 11 bases remaining between them. The germline V gene has CDR1 SGHRS and CDR2 YFSETQ. This CDR3 is built from 14 residues. The CDR3 spells CASSQQFTNTEAFF. DNA for the CDR3: TGCGCCAGCAGCCAACAGTTTACGAACACTGAAGCTTTCTTT.

This chain links TRBV24-1 with TRBJ1-5; tentatively, D is TRBD1 (6 bases). Looked up from germline, CDR1 is KGHDR and CDR2 is SFDVKD. With 6 bases removed from V and 0 bases from J, the gap between germline ends came to 11 bases. This CDR3 is 15 amino acids long. As DNA, the CDR3 is TGTGCCACCAGTTCCGGGACATTTAGCAATCAGCCCCAGCATTTT. Its protein is CATSSGTFSNQPQHF.

This clone appeared a few times. The rearrangement links TRBV5-1 to TRBJ2-5; possibly TRBD2 for D (7 bases). This CDR3 is 14 amino acids long. CDR1 is SGHRS and CDR2 is YFSETQ in the germline V gene. Trimming pared 5 bases from V and 5 bases from J, leaving 16 bases between. For the CDR3, the DNA is TGCGCCAGCAGTAAGCGCGGGGGCTGGGAGACCCAGTACTTC. It translates to CASSKRGGWETQYF. Filled out from reference TRBV5-1 and TRBJ2-5, the complete variable domain reads KAGVTQTPRYLIKTRGQQVTLSCSPISGHRSVSWYQQTPGQGLQFLFEYFSETQRNKGNFPGRFSGRQFSNSRSEMNVSTLELGDSALYLCASSKRGGWETQYFGPGTRLLVL.

The CDR3 DNA sequence: TGTGCCAGCTCACCACCCCGGAGTTCCTCCTACGAGCAGTACTTC. Translating it yields CASSPPRSSSYEQYF. This chain links TRBV18 with TRBJ2-7; D is undetermined. The germline CDR1 and CDR2 sequences are KGHSH and LQKENI. This CDR3 is built from 15 residues. V lost 0 bases, J lost 0 bases, and 9 bases lay in between.

A single count supports this clone. The chain employs TRBV3-1 (or the pseudogene TRBV3-2) and TRBJ1-2; D is unclear. V lost 0 bases and J lost 2, with 7 bases in between. CDR1 is LGHDT and CDR2 is YNNKEL in the germline V gene (reference sequence). The CDR3 totals 14 residues. As DNA, the CDR3 is TGTGCCAGCAGCCAAGAGGCAAACAACTATGGCTACACCTTC. Translation: CASSQEANNYGYTF.

A remark on this clone: The sample contains more than one DNA sequence encoding this CDR3. The chain uses TRBV5-6 and TRBJ1-5; D is unclear. The CDR3 runs to 15 residues. The V end lost 0 bases, the J end lost 0 bases, and 7 bases lay between the germline ends. CDR1 is SGHDT and CDR2 is YYEEEE in the germline V gene. CDR3 residues: CASSLGRYSNQPQHF. The CDR3 region has the DNA TGTGCCAGCAGCTTGGGGCGGTATAGCAATCAGCCCCAGCATTTT. Drawing the rest from reference TRBV5-6 and TRBJ1-5, the complete variable domain is DAGVTQSPTHLIKTRGQQVTLRCSPKSGHDTVSWYQQALGQGPQFIFQYYEEEERQRGNFPDRFSGHQFPNYSSELNVNALLLGDSALYLCASSLGRYSNQPQHFGDGTRLSIL.

The genes are TRBV12-2 and TRBJ2-1; TRBD1 is the table's D call and was not checked against the DNA. TRBV12-2 is noted as a pseudogene. CDR3 length: 17 amino acids. CDR3 bases: TGTGCAAGTCGCTTAGCGTGGACAGCCCGAGGGAACAATGAGCAGTTCTTC. Translating gives CASRLAWTARGNNEQFF.

The rearrangement joins TRBV3-1 (or the pseudogene TRBV3-2) to TRBJ1-6; 7 bases line up with TRBD1. Germline CDR1 LGHDT, CDR2 YNNKEL (reference sequence). This CDR3 has 15 residues. After removal of 4 bases from V and 7 bases from J, the junction contained 7 bases not matched to a gene. CDR3 residues: CASSRTGESNSPLHF. DNA for the CDR3: TGTGCCAGCAGCCGAACAGGGGAGAGCAATTCACCCCTCCACTTT.

In its sample, this clone was seen a few times. The chain employs TRBV5-1 and TRBJ1-4; 7 positions agree with TRBD1. This CDR3 comprises 15 residues. Germline trimming cut 0 bases from V and 4 bases from J; bases unmatched to any gene: 3. Germline loops: CDR1 SGHRS, CDR2 YFSETQ. The CDR3 is CASSLATGHNEKLFF. The CDR3 region has the DNA TGCGCCAGCAGCTTGGCGACAGGGCATAATGAAAAACTGTTTTTT.

The J gene is TRBJ2-2, the V gene TRBV7-9; 7 positions agree with TRBD1. Germline V gene data show CDR1 as SEHNR and CDR2 as FQNEAQ (reference sequence). With V trimmed by 5 bases and J by 1 base, 4 bases remained unmatched. The CDR3 contains 15 residues. The CDR3 sequence is CASSARTGNTGELFF. CDR3 DNA sequence: TGTGCCAGCAGCGCCAGGACAGGGAACACCGGGGAGCTGTTTTTT.

This chain uses TRBV28 with TRBJ1-4; no firm D call. The V and J ends lost 6 bases and 6 bases respectively, with 14 bases between them. Germline CDR1 and CDR2: MDHEN and SYDVKM. The CDR3 spans 14 residues. CDR3 in amino acids: CASRRNDADEKLFF. CDR3 in DNA: TGTGCCAGCAGACGGAACGACGCGGATGAAAAACTGTTTTTT.

The chain uses TRBV19 and TRBJ1-1; D gene ambiguous. The CDR3 runs to 14 residues. Looked up from germline, CDR1 is LNHDA and CDR2 is SQIVND (reference sequence). The V end was cut by 2 bases, the J end by 4 bases, with 11 bases between. CDR3 DNA: TGTGCCAGTAGTATATGGTCAAAGAGCACTGAAGCTTTCTTT. It translates to CASSIWSKSTEAFF.

This clone was seen a handful of times. J is TRBJ2-2 and V is TRBV27; 16 bases match TRBD2. CDR3 size: 20 residues. Trimming cost V 5 bases and J 4 bases; bases outside gene matches: 13. CDR1 is MNHEY, CDR2 SMNVEV, per germline (reference sequence). The CDR3 DNA sequence: TGTGCCAGCAGTGATCGCCCGGGACTAGCGGGGGGGCGTGGCACCGGGGAGCTGTTTTTT. This sequence encodes CASSDRPGLAGGRGTGELFF.

The sample holds a few counts of this clone. V gene TRBV6-5 combines with J gene TRBJ1-3; no clear D. Trimming cost V 0 bases and J 0 bases, with 9 bases left between them. The germline V gene encodes CDR1 MNHEY and CDR2 SVGAGI. This CDR3 spans 16 amino acids. CDR3 protein: CASSYSYSYSGNTIYF. The CDR3 DNA is TGTGCCAGCAGTTACTCTTACAGTTACTCTGGAAACACCATATATTTT.

The V and J genes are TRBV4-1 and TRBJ1-5; D ambiguous. This CDR3 is 14 amino acids long. Germline V gene lookup returns CDR1 MGHRA and CDR2 YSYEKL. Trimming cost V 3 bases and J 6 bases, with 12 bases left between them. CDR3 DNA sequence: TGCGCCAGCAGCCAGGAGGGCACGGTTCAGCCCCAGCATTTT. Its translation is CASSQEGTVQPQHF.

The chain has TRBV19 and TRBJ1-4, with TRBD1 matching 8 bases. CDR3 length: 13 amino acids. The germline gives CDR1 LNHDA, CDR2 SQIVND (reference sequence). The ends lost 7 bases at V and 7 bases at J; junction bases unmatched: 5. The DNA of the CDR3 is TGTGCCAGTACTAAGGACAGGGTTGAAAAACTGTTTTTT. It yields the protein CASTKDRVEKLFF.

The rearrangement uses TRBV7-2 and TRBJ2-2, with 11 bases aligning to TRBD2. Trimming removed 5 bases from V and 8 bases from J; junction bases left unmatched: 10. CDR3 size: 16 residues. The germline V gene encodes CDR1 SGHTA and CDR2 FQGNSA. CDR3 region: CASSLLSGGAGGELFF. The CDR3 bases are TGTGCCAGCAGCCTCCTTAGCGGGGGGGCAGGAGGGGAGCTGTTTTTT.

The chain has TRBV3-1 (or the pseudogene TRBV3-2) and TRBJ1-1; 8 nucleotides line up with TRBD1. The CDR3 totals 14 residues. V lost 9 bases and J lost 5; bases outside the gene matches: 11. Germline-derived CDR1 and CDR2 are LGHDT and YNNKEL (reference sequence). The CDR3 nucleotides read TGTGCCAGTCAGCAGGGGGCTTTGGGAACTGAAGCTTTCTTT. Translated, it gives CASQQGALGTEAFF.

The rearrangement links TRBV5-4 to TRBJ2-3; 14 bases agree with TRBD2. Looked up from germline, CDR1 is SGHNT and CDR2 is YYREEE (reference sequence). Trimming took 3 bases from V and 5 from J; bases not matched to a gene: 8. There are 17 residues in the CDR3. The CDR3, as DNA: TGTGCCAGCAGCTGGACCCCGACTAGCGGGGGGGGAGATACGCAGTATTTT. Translating gives CASSWTPTSGGGDTQYF.